The 3 T cell receptor beta chains listed next were all sequenced from one sample in a study of blood T cell repertoires in COVID-19. This table comes from immunoSEQ multiplex PCR, and its TCRdb copy is limited to in-frame clones, with some not included. The data contain hundreds of thousands of clones, approximately 90% of them singletons. What was sequenced was peripheral blood. Receptor source: a young woman who had recovered from COVID-19.

The J gene is TRBJ1-1, the V gene TRBV10-3; 7 nucleotides agree with TRBD1. The CDR3 contains 17 residues. The trim removed 3 bases at V and 1 base at J, leaving 11 bases unmatched. Germline CDR1 ENHRY, CDR2 SYGVKD. This CDR3 is CAISERRQGVRNTEAFF. CDR3 sequence (DNA): TGTGCCATCAGTGAACGTAGACAGGGCGTAAGGAACACTGAAGCTTTCTTT.

The chain combines TRBV7-9 with TRBJ1-4; D remains ambiguous. The CDR3 covers 14 residues. CDR1 and CDR2 (germline): SEHNR, FQNEAQ (reference sequence). The V gene lost 7 bases and the J gene lost 8 bases, with 17 bases spanning the gap. The CDR3 sequence is CASTPGGLREKLFF. For the CDR3, the DNA is TGTGCCAGCACCCCGGGAGGACTTCGGGAAAAACTGTTTTTT.

The genes are TRBV6-1 and TRBJ1-2, with unresolved D. Trimming pared 3 bases from V and 14 bases from J, leaving 16 bases between. The CDR3 extends over 12 amino acids. Germline assignment: CDR1 MNHNS and CDR2 SASEGT. CDR3 loop: CASSEARATGTF. CDR3 nucleotides: TGTGCCAGCAGTGAGGCGCGAGCGACTGGTACCTTC.